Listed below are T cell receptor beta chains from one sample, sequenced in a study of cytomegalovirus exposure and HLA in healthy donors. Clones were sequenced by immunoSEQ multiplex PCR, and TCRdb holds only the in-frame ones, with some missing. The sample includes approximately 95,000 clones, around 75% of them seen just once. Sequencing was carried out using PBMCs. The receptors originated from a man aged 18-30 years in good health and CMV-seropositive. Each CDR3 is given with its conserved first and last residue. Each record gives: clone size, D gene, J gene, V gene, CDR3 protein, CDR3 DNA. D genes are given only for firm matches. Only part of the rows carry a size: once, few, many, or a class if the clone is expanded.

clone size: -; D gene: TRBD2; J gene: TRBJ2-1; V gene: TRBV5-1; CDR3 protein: CASSPPSGGAYNEQFF; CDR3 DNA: TGCGCCAGCAGCCCACCGAGCGGGGGGGCTTACAATGAGCAGTTCTTC
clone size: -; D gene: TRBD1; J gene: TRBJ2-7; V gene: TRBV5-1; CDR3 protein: CASSQGQGNAYEQYF; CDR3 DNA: TGCGCCAGCAGCCAGGGACAGGGAAACGCCTACGAGCAGTACTTC
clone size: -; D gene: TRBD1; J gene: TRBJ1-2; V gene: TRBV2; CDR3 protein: CASRAFQGAANYGYTF; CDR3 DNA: TGTGCCAGCAGGGCATTTCAGGGGGCAGCTAACTATGGCTACACCTTC
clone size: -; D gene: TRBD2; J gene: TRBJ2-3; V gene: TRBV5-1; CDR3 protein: CASSLGRIGTSGGTDTQYF; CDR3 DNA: TGCGCCAGCAGCTTGGGACGAATTGGGACTAGCGGAGGCACAGATACGCAGTATTTT
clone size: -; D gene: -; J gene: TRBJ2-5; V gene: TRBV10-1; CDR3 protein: CASSPPGETQYF; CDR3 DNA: TGCGCCAGCAGTCCTCCCGGTGAGACCCAGTACTTC
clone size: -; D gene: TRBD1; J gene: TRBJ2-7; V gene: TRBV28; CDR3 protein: CASSLSGQGSYEQYF; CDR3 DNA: TGTGCCAGCAGTTTATCGGGACAGGGGTCCTACGAGCAGTACTTC
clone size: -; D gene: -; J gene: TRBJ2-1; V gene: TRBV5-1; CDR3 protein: CASSLEGVTYNEQFF; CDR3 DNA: TGCGCCAGCAGCTTGGAAGGGGTAACCTACAATGAGCAGTTCTTC
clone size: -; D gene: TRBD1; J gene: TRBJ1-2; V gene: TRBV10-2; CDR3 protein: CASRGQGDYGYTF; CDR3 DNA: TGCGCCAGCAGAGGACAGGGCGACTATGGCTACACCTTC
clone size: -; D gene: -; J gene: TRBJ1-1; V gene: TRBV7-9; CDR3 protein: CASSQVGLMNTEAFF; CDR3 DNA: TGTGCCAGCAGCCAGGTTGGGCTGATGAACACTGAAGCTTTCTTT
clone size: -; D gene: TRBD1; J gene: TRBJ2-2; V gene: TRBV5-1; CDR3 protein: CASSPGQGTEELFF; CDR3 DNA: TGCGCCAGCAGCCCGGGACAGGGAACCGAGGAGCTGTTTTTT
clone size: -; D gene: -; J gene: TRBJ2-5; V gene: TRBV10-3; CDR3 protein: CAISDPTGEMGGVQETQYF; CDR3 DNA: TGTGCCATCAGTGACCCTACAGGGGAAATGGGGGGCGTACAAGAGACCCAGTACTTC
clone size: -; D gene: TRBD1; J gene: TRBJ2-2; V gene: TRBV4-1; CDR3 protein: CASSQVTGGITGELFF; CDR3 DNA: TGCGCCAGCAGCCAAGTAACAGGGGGGATCACCGGGGAGCTGTTTTTT
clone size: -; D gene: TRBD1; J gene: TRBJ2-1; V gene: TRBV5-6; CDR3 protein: CASSQVYVRGRIRDEQFF; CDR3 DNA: TGTGCCAGCAGCCAAGTGTACGTAAGGGGGCGGATAAGAGATGAGCAGTTCTTC
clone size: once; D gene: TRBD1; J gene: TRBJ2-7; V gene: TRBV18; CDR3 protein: CASSGPPGQGYYEQYF; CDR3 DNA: TGTGCCAGCTCAGGGCCCCCGGGACAGGGTTATTACGAGCAGTACTTC
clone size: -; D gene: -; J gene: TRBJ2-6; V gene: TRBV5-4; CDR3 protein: CASSLIRGVSGANVLTF; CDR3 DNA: TGTGCCAGCAGCTTGATCAGGGGAGTCTCTGGGGCCAACGTCCTGACTTTC
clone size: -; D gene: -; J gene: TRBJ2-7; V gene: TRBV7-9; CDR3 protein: CASSFVGLEQYF; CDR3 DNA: TGTGCCAGCAGCTTCGTTGGGCTCGAGCAGTACTTC
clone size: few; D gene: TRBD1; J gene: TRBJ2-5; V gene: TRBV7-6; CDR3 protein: CASSPPDRGPQETQYF; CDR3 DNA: TGTGCCAGCAGCCCGCCTGACAGGGGGCCTCAAGAGACCCAGTACTTC
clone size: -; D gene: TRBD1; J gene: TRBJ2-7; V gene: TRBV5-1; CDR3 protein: CASSLTQGESLEQYF; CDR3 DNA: TGCGCCAGCAGCTTGACACAGGGGGAATCTCTTGAGCAGTACTTC
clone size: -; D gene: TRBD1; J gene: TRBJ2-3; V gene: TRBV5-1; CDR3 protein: CASSWLGQGDTQYF; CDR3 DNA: TGCGCCAGCAGCTGGTTGGGACAGGGAGATACGCAGTATTTT
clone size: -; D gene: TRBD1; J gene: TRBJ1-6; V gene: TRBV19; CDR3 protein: CASAGTVYNSPLHF; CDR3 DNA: TGTGCCAGTGCCGGGACAGTGTATAATTCACCCCTCCACTTT
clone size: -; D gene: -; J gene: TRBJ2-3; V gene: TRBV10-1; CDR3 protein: CASSSGVDTQYF; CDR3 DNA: TGCGCCAGCTCTTCGGGTGTAGATACGCAGTATTTT
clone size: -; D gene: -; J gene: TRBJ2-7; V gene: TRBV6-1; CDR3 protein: CASSEEGGYEQYF; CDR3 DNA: TGTGCCAGCAGTGAAGAAGGGGGCTACGAGCAGTACTTC
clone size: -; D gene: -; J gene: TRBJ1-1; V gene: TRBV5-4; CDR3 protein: CASSLAGRKMNTEAFF; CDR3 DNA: TGTGCCAGCAGCTTGGCAGGGAGGAAAATGAACACTGAAGCTTTCTTT
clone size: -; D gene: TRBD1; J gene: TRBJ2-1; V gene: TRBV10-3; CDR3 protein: CAITLTGIVIIYNEQFF; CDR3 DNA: TGTGCCATCACTCTGACAGGGATCGTTATAATTTACAATGAGCAGTTCTTC
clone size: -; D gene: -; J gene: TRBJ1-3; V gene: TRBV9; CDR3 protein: CASSGGAGNSGNTIYF; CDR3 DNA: TGTGCCAGCAGCGGCGGGGCGGGAAACTCTGGAAACACCATATATTTT
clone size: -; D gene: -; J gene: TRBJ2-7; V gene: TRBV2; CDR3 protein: CATLKSVPPYEQYF; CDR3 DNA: TGTGCCACCCTAAAGAGCGTACCGCCCTACGAGCAGTACTTC
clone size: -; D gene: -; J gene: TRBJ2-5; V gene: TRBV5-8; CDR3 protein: CASSWSNGVRETQYF; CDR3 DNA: TGTGCCAGCAGCTGGAGTAACGGGGTGCGCGAGACCCAGTACTTC
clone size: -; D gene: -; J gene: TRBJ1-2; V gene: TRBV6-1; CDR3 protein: CASSEKGRGGYTF; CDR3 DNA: TGTGCCAGCAGTGAAAAGGGTCGGGGTGGCTACACCTTC
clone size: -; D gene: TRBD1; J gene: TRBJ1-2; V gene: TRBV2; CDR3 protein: CASRRERDRPNYGYTF; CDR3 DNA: TGTGCCAGCAGGAGGGAGAGGGACAGACCTAACTATGGCTACACCTTC